The present entry profiles one TCR beta chain with its context. V lost 3 bases and J lost 1, with 15 bases in between. CDR1 and CDR2 (germline): SGHRS, YFSETQ. The CDR3 has 16 residues. The sample belongs to a study of blood T cell repertoires in COVID-19. For the study at large: Samples of COVID-19 (acute and convalescent) were obtained from the United States, Italy and Spain. T cells, B-cell-depleted T cells, or PBMCs supplied cDNA or gDNA.

The assay was immunoSEQ multiplex PCR, and TCRdb's table has in-frame clones only and misses some. This sample has 210,000 or so clones; more than 85% occur once, and the top ten carry under 2.5%. This clonotype was obtained from a man aged 40-49 years with active or convalescent COVID-19. J is TRBJ2-3 and V is TRBV5-1; TRBD1 might be the D (6 bases). Material for sequencing was peripheral blood. CDR3 protein: CASSSDDRPRTDTQYF. CDR3 bases: TGCGCCAGCAGCTCGGATGACAGGCCCCGCACAGATACGCAGTATTTT.